This record covers a single TCR beta chain. It has no known antigen specificity. Qualities for individual bases were not recorded, and no much larger clone is one base off. This entry comes from a study of cytomegalovirus exposure and HLA in healthy donors (dated by TCRdb to about 2017). For the study in its entirety: An earlier analysis of approximately 640 of the donors reported 276 Gb of sequence data and approximately 110 million unique TCR beta sequences from roughly 180 million T cells. Among the roughly 400 genotyped donors, about 85% belonged to the genetic ancestry cluster associated with self-reported Caucasian donors. In a later genetic analysis, genome-wide SNP genotypes for about three fifths of the roughly 670 donors were used, and that subset was treated as a discovery cohort. The aim of the study was to test whether cataloging public T cell receptors could identify signatures of past pathogen exposure. The study profiled the T cell repertoires of fewer than 850 subjects by immunosequencing and related them to cytomegalovirus serostatus. Both class I and class II loci were covered by HLA typing, at four-digit resolution. Across around 400 genotyped donors of the cohort, an average of about 240,000 unique TCR beta nucleotide sequences per donor were sequenced, and approximately 17% of those sequences were non-productive. High-throughput TCR immunosequencing, statistical association of individual TCRs with disease status, and machine learning were combined to predict cytomegalovirus infection status. Donor age, sex, ethnicity and CMV serostatus were compiled alongside the repertoire data. Typing coverage varied by locus: about 620-630 donors for A, B, C, DRB1 and DQB1; approximately 500 for DQA1; 600 to 610 for DPA1; approximately 470 for DPB1. In the later analysis, no new phenotypic data were used to find candidate immune exposures; instead, reliance was placed on TCR beta sequences and their occurrence across donors. In addition to the first cohort of approximately 650 subjects, a separate validation cohort of approximately 120 different subjects was used. In a later analysis, previously published TCR beta repertoires from about 640 donors were re-analyzed and high-resolution HLA genotyping was added so that TCR occurrence patterns could be studied. Roughly 5 DR-DQ haplotypes were handled as single units for association and clustering, since linkage in the cohort was strong. Roughly 310 gigabases of sequencing data and approximately 85 million unique TCR sequences were included in an early release covering several hundred HLA-typed donors. Every repertoire in the discovery cohort had been generated on one and the same sequencing platform. An earlier analysis of fewer than 750 of the donors used high-throughput TCR beta sequencing to judge whether each TCR beta V gene segment behaved as functional or pseudogenic.

Compared with germline, V lacks 3 bases and J lacks 0 bases; bases without a gene match: 1. From the cysteine through the phenylalanine, the CDR3 covers 15 amino acids. Only the CDR3 portion is preserved as DNA: 45 bases, with reading frame beginning at the first base. CDR1 and CDR2, per the germline V gene (reference sequence), are MNHEY and SMNVEV. The cohort consisted of hundreds of healthy bone marrow donors. At the time of sampling, all cohort members were nominally healthy, though unrecorded immune exposures were likely present. The donor tested CMV seropositive, placing the donor among the 250 to 300 seropositive members of the cohort. Each donor provided a peripheral blood sample, and peripheral blood mononuclear cells were used for TCR beta sequencing. Genomic DNA was extracted from the blood cell samples with the Qiagen DNeasy Blood Extraction Kit. What the authors observed across the whole study: Immune exposure information for the cohort was limited to CMV serostatus. A further reported finding was that TCR beta sequences accurately predicted the HLA-A and HLA-B alleles for most subjects in the first cohort. Broadly in line with IMGT annotations, most TCR beta V segments showed up in productive rearrangements about 87% or about 30% of the time in an earlier analysis of several hundred of the donors. Most CMV-associated TCR beta chains appeared to be HLA-restricted in a later analysis, and the HLA associations seemed to be driven largely by CMV exposure. Correlated functional status among segregating V segments might be attributable to linkage disequilibrium, but an unknown experimental factor could not be ruled out. In a later genetic analysis, a missense DCLRE1C variant was associated with V-gene and J-gene trimming of TCR beta chains, and the association was replicated in an independent cohort. Strong co-occurrence of HLA alleles, especially DR and DQ, made assigning TCR associations to individual alleles difficult. Some IMGT-functional V segments, including TRBV6-2 and TRBV6-3, could not be distinguished by the 87-base-pair reads and were therefore excluded. It was suggested by the authors that the approach could potentially be generalized to other disease states and immunological phenotypes. Presence/absence analyses assumed roughly uniform sequencing depth across donors, an assumption that may not hold. Most TCR sequences were observed very rarely across donors, whereas some public TCRs were present in many individuals. Cytomegalovirus status was reported to be diagnosed by the classifier with high specificity and sensitivity in both the original and validation cohorts. Specific HLA alleles were associated with about 17,000 TCR beta sequences at a false discovery rate of 0.05 in a later analysis. This cohort had only TCR beta chains sequenced, and the lack of alpha or paired-chain data limited which features could be detected. In vitro tests confirmed that a few of the cytomegalovirus-associated TCR beta chains recognize cytomegalovirus antigens. Compared with the roughly 600-donor mean, donors in an Asian-associated ancestry cluster had fewer N-insertions in productive TCRs, according to a later genetic analysis. A later analysis found that TCR association rates varied across HLA loci, with DRB1 alleles showing the most associated TCRs and HLA-C alleles the fewest. Compared with equally common non-associated chains, HLA-associated TCR beta chains in a later analysis were more clonally expanded and had lower generation probabilities. Because counts were too low, 15 or so rarely observed V segments, including chromosome 9 orphons, were excluded from the earlier analysis of several hundred of the donors. Several of the top co-occurrence clusters appeared to be linked to parvovirus B19, influenza, CMV and Epstein-Barr virus, according to a later analysis. A cluster of highly shared sequence variants was judged likely to be a technical artifact of the sequencing pipeline. Because HLA typing was unavailable for some donors at each locus, only the typed subset was used in association tests. The study listed approximately 150 TCR beta chains as associated with cytomegalovirus.

Library preparation used the immunoSEQ multiplex PCR assay. For the multiplex PCR, a mixture combining 60 forward primers for TCR Vbeta segments and 13 reverse primers for TCR Jbeta segments was used. A multiplex PCR assay on genomic DNA amplified the CDR3 region of rearranged TCR beta genes. On the Illumina HiSeq System, the amplified TCR beta libraries were sequenced as 87-base-pair reads. As for the authors' bioinformatics: In a later analysis, tens of millions of unique TCR beta chains were counted across the roughly 670 repertoires, and roughly 10 million of these chains were shared by at least two donors. To remove PCR and sequencing errors, raw reads were error-corrected and collapsed into unique sequences using a nearest-neighbor algorithm that merged closely related sequences. CDR3 sequences were aligned to IMGT reference sequences to assign V, D and J gene segments. For a sequence to be retained, a match of at least six nucleotides to both a V gene segment and a J gene segment was required. A rearrangement was called productive if the CDR3 had no stop codons and remained in frame with V and J, and every other rearrangement was called non-productive. CDR3 was defined by IMGT convention, running from the second conserved V-encoded cysteine to the conserved J-encoded phenylalanine. Sequences without an unambiguous match to a single V gene segment were excluded from the earlier analysis of several hundred of the donors. In an earlier analysis of approximately 610 of the donors, V segments were called functional above 56.7% productive rearrangements and were called segregating when the between-donor standard deviation exceeded 5%. A statistical classification framework was developed to diagnose cytomegalovirus status using the catalog of TCR beta chain sequences. V and J gene assignment, in a later analysis, came from comparing TCR nucleotide sequences with IMGT/GENE-DB human TR gene sequences. In a later analysis, CDR3 sequences and most-parsimonious VDJ recombination scenarios were assigned using the TCRdist pipeline. A later analysis defined each TCR beta chain by its CDR3 amino acid sequence plus V-gene family, and excluded reads lacking a unique V-gene family. To address suspected cross-contamination and a sequencing artifact, a later analysis removed a few hundred highly shared, low-generation-probability nucleotide sequences. For each public chain, a later analysis derived a clonal expansion index from normalized ranks of inferred template counts within each repertoire. In a later analysis, generation probabilities were computed with a VDJ recombination model fitted to out-of-frame rearrangements, and the resulting probabilities were checked against IGoR. In a later analysis, hypergeometric tests were used to score TCR-TCR, TCR-HLA and TCR-CMV co-occurrence, with a repertoire-size bias correction applied to TCR pairs. To estimate false discovery rates, a later analysis permuted the HLA or CMV assignments 20 times. A later analysis grouped co-occurring TCRs with DBSCAN, adding TCRdist sequence similarity when clustering within HLA-allele-positive subsets. Repertoires with fewer than 30,000 or more than 120,000 public chains, plus five repertoires with anomalous nucleotide sharing, were excluded from co-occurrence clustering. The table was pulled from immuneACCESS by TCRdb, which kept in-frame rearrangements only. Such tables lose some clones; where checked, under half of the loss comes from unresolved V genes, and the rest has no known cause. V and J calls and clone size come straight from that table; D and trimming were deduced from the DNA. In this sample the table shows around 68,000 clones, around 80% of which occur a single time. 7% to 9.5% of the sample belongs to the ten largest clones.

The chain links TRBV27 with TRBJ1-3; the central 8 bases match TRBD1. Sequenced sample: PBMCs. The receptor was isolated from a woman in her twenties or thirties in good health and CMV-seropositive. The CDR3 here reads CASSLTGVSGNTIYF. The DNA is TGTGCCAGCAGTTTGACAGGGGTCTCTGGAAACACCATATATTTT.